The next 12 T cell receptor beta chains were all read from a single sample in a study of blood T cells in healthy people across ages. A second about 6 to 12 cycle PCR used barcoded and J-beta primers. One entry per CDR3 protein, called by TCRdb with MiXCR from the 5' RACE reads. The table has 800,000 or so distinct CDR3 sequences, just under 25% seen once. These data were likewise used in another study, on T cells of mothers and their children.

Sequencing was performed on blood. The receptors here all came from a boy younger than 18 in good health.

This clonotype has a handful of counts. The chain recombines TRBV7-2 with TRBJ2-5; D is possibly TRBD1 or TRBD2 (5 bases each). Trimming stripped 5 bases from V and 2 bases from J, with 18 bases between. CDR1 is SGHTA, CDR2 FQGNSA, per germline. This CDR3 is 16 amino acids long. The CDR3 protein is CASSKFPGTIQETQYF. The CDR3 DNA is TGTGCCAGCAGCAAGTTTCCCGGGACCATACAAGAGACCCAGTACTTC.

This chain links TRBV6-2 or TRBV6-3 with TRBJ2-1; 9 bases agree with TRBD1. The germline gives CDR1 MNHEY, CDR2 SVGEGT. The CDR3 has 16 amino acids. The V gene end was trimmed by 6 bases and the J gene end by 2 bases; junction bases not matched to a gene: 8. The chain's CDR3 is CASREAHRGPYNEQFF. The CDR3 region has the DNA TGTGCCAGCAGGGAGGCCCACAGGGGGCCCTACAATGAGCAGTTCTTC.

This clonotype was observed a few times. The chain uses TRBV7-2 and TRBJ2-2; no clear D. This CDR3 comprises 14 residues. Germline assignment: CDR1 SGHTA and CDR2 FQGNSA. Between the trimmed V and J ends, which lost 1 base and 6 bases, there was a span of 9 bases. The CDR3 region has the DNA TGTGCCAGCAGCTTAGAATTGGGCCCCGGGGAGCTGTTTTTT. Its translation: CASSLELGPGELFF.

A few counts support this clonotype. The chain couples TRBV20-1 to TRBJ2-1; TRBD2 agrees at 10 bases. From germline, CDR1 is DFQATT and CDR2 SNEGSKA (reference sequence). Unmatched junction bases numbered 9, after V lost 0 bases and J lost 4 bases. The CDR3 is 17 amino acids. Written as DNA, the CDR3 is TGCAGTGCTAGAGAGAGTCTAGCGGGAGAGGGGTACAATGAGCAGTTCTTC. Protein: CSARESLAGEGYNEQFF.

This clonotype was counted only a few times. The J gene is TRBJ2-1, the V gene TRBV27, with TRBD1 matching 11 bases. The J call may be in error: the DNA end matches TRBJ2-7 better. The CDR3 has 17 residues. Germline V lookup: CDR1 MNHEY, CDR2 SMNVEV (reference sequence). In DNA form, the CDR3 reads TGTGCCAGCAGCTTAATTCCAGCCGGGACAGGGGGCTACGAGCAGTACTTC. Translated: CASSLIPAGTGGYEQYF.

This clonotype has just a few counts. This chain connects TRBV7-4 to TRBJ2-3, with unresolved D. Germline assignment: CDR1 SGHVT and CDR2 SQSDAQ. This CDR3 is built from 13 residues. V was pared by 6 bases and J by 1 base, with 8 bases between. DNA of the CDR3: TGTGCCAGCAGGGCGCTGGGCACAGATACGCAGTATTTT. Protein sequence: CASRALGTDTQYF.

The genes are TRBV11-2 and TRBJ2-4; 12 bases fit TRBD1. In germline, CDR1 is SGHAT, CDR2 FQNNGV. With 4 bases clipped from V and 0 bases from J, the junction kept 10 bases outside the gene matches. The CDR3 runs to 19 residues. The CDR3 nucleotides are TGTGCCAGCAGCTCGGGACAGGGGGCTGGCTTGGTAGCCAAAAACATTCAGTACTTC. As protein: CASSSGQGAGLVAKNIQYF.

This clonotype has a handful of counts. The rearrangement links TRBV6-2 or TRBV6-3 to TRBJ2-1; 8 bases map to TRBD1. The V segment lost 5 bases and the J segment 3 bases; nucleotides outside the gene matches: 12. Germline loops: CDR1 MNHEY, CDR2 SVGEGT. The CDR3 extends over 17 amino acids. The CDR3 region has the DNA TGTGCCAGCAGTGGGAGAAGTAGGACAGGGTTCTACAATGAGCAGTTCTTC. Translating it yields CASSGRSRTGFYNEQFF.

This clonotype was picked up a small number of times. CDR3 protein: CASSQVNQETQYF. For the CDR3, the DNA is TGTGCCAGCAGCCAAGTTAACCAAGAGACCCAGTACTTC. The V call is TRBV14, the J call TRBJ2-5; D remains ambiguous. V lost 1 base, J lost 0 bases, and 3 bases lay in between. The germline CDR1 and CDR2 sequences are SGHDN and FVKESK. There are 13 residues in the CDR3. The variable domain in full, with the rest retrieved from reference TRBV14 and TRBJ2-5, is EAGVTQFPSHSVIEKGQTVTLRCDPISGHDNLYWYRRVMGKEIKFLLHFVKESKQDESGMPNNRFLAERTGGTYSTLKVQPAELEDSGVYFCASSQVNQETQYFGPGTRLLVL.

This clonotype was counted a few times. The chain carries TRBV6-2 or TRBV6-3 and TRBJ1-2, with 7 positions matching TRBD1. CDR1 MNHEY and CDR2 SVGEGT come from the germline V gene. The CDR3 covers 15 residues. J gave up 7 bases and V 6 bases, and 14 bases lay outside the gene matches. This CDR3 is CASRPSTGLIGGYTF. For the CDR3, the DNA is TGTGCCAGCAGACCATCGACAGGGCTGATAGGTGGCTACACCTTC.

This chain connects TRBV12-3 or TRBV12-4 to TRBJ1-1; perhaps TRBD1 as D (5 bases). The CDR3 is 14 residues long. V was trimmed by 2 bases and J by 5 bases, leaving 12 bases between them. CDR3 region: CASSLNWGRTEAFF. The CDR3 nucleotides are TGTGCCAGCAGTTTAAATTGGGGCCGGACTGAAGCTTTCTTT.

The rearrangement links TRBV20-1 to TRBJ1-2, with no clear D. CDR1 and CDR2 (germline): DFQATT, SNEGSKA (reference sequence). This CDR3 contains 11 residues. Trimming pared 7 bases from V and 5 bases from J, leaving 11 bases between. CDR3: CSGGGRYGYTF. CDR3 nucleotides: TGCAGTGGAGGAGGACGGTATGGCTACACCTTC.